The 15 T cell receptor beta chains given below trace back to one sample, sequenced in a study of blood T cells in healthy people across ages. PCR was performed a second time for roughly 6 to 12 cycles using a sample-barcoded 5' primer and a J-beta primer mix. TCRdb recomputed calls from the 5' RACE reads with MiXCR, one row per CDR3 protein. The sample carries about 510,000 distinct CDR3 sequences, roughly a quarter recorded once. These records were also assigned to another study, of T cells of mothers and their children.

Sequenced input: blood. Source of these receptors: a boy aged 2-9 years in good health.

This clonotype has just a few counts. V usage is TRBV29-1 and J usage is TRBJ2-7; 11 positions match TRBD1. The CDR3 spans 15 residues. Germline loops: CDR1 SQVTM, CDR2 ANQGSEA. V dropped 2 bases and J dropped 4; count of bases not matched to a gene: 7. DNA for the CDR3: TGCAGCGTTGAATACGGTGGGGACAGGGGGTACGAGCAGTACTTC. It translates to CSVEYGGDRGYEQYF.

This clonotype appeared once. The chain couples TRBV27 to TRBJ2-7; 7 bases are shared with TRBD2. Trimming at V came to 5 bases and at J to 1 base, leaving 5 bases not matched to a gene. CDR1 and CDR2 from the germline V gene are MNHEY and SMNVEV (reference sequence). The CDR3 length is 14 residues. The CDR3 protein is CASSKSGVSYEQYF. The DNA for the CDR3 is TGTGCCAGCAGTAAGAGCGGGGTATCCTACGAGCAGTACTTC.

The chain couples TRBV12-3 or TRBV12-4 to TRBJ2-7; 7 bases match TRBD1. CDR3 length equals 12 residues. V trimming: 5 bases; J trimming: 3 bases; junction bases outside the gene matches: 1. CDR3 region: CASSNRGYEQYF. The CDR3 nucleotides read TGTGCCAGCAGTAACAGGGGCTACGAGCAGTACTTC.

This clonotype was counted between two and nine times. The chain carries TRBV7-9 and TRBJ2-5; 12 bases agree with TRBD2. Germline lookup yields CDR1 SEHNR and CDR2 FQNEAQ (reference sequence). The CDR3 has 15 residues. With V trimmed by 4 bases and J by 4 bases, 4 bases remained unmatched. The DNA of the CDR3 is TGTGCCAGCAGCTACGGGACTAGCGGGCTAGAGACCCAGTACTTC. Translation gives CASSYGTSGLETQYF.

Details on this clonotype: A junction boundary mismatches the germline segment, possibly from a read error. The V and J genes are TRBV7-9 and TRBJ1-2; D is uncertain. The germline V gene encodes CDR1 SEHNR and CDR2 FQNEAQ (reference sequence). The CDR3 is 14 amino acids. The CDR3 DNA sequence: TGTGCCAGCAGTTTAGACTTTTCGAACTATGGCTACACCTTC. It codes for CASSLDFSNYGYTF. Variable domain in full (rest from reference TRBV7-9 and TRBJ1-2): DTGVSQNPRHKITKRGQNVTFRCDPISEHNRLYWYRQTLGQGPEFLTYFQNEAQLEKSRLLSDRFSAERPKGSFSTLEIQRTEQGDSAMYLCASSLDFSNYGYTFGSGTRLTVV.

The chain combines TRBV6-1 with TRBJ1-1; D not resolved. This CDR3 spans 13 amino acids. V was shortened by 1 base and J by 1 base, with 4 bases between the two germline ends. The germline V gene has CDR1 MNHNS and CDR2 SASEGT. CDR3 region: CASSEGQNTEAFF. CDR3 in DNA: TGTGCCAGCAGTGAAGGGCAGAACACTGAAGCTTTCTTT.

CDR3 nucleotides: TGTGCCAGCAGCCCGGAGGAGATGAACACTGAAGCTTTCTTT. This sequence encodes CASSPEEMNTEAFF. The rearrangement joins TRBV7-8 to TRBJ1-1; no clear D gene. Germline-derived CDR1 and CDR2 are SGHVS and FQNEAQ. V gave up 5 bases and J gave up 0 bases, with 10 bases separating them. This CDR3 has 14 residues.

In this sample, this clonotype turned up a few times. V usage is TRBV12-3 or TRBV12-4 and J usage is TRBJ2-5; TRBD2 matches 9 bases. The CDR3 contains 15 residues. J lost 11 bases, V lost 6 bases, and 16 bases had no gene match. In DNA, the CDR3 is TGTGCCAGCAGCCAAGCAGCGGGAGTAGCGGGGGAGCAGTACTTC. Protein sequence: CASSQAAGVAGEQYF.

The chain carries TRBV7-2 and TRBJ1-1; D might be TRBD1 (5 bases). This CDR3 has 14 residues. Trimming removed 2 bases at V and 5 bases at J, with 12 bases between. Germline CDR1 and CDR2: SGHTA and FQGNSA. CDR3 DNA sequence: TGTGCCAGCAGCTTAAACCTGGGGGGTACTGAAGCTTTCTTT. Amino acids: CASSLNLGGTEAFF.

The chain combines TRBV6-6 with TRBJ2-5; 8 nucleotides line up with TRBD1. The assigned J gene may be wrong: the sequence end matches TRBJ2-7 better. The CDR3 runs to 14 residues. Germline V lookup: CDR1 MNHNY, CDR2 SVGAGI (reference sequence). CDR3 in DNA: TGTGCCAGCAGTCGGGGGACAGGACCGTACGAGCAGTACTTC. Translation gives CASSRGTGPYEQYF.

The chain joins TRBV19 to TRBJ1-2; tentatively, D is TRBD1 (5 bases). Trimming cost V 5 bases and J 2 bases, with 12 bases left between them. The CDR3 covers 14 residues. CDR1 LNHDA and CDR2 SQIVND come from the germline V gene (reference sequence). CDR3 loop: CASSLDSTNYGYTF. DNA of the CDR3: TGTGCCAGTAGTCTCGACAGCACCAACTATGGCTACACCTTC.

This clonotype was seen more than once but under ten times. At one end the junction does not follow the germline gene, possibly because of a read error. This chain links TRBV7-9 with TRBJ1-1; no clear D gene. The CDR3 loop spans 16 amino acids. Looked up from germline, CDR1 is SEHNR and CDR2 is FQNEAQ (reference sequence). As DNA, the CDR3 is TGTGCCAGCGGCTTATCGAAAAGCCCCATGAACACTGAAGCTTTCTTT. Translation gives CASGLSKSPMNTEAFF.

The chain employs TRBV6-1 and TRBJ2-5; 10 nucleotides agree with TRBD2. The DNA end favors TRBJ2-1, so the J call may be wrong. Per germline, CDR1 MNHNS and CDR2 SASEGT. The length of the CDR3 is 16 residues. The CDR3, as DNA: TGTGCCAGCACCCGGAAAGCGGGAGGGGCACACAATGAGCAGTTCTTC. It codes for CASTRKAGGAHNEQFF.

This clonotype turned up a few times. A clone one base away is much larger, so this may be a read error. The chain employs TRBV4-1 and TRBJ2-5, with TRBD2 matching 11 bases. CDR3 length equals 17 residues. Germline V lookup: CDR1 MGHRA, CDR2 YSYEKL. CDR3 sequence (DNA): TGCGCCAGCAGCCAAGGGGATAGCGGGAGGGCCAAAGAGATCCAGTACTTC. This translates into CASSQGDSGRAKEIQYF.

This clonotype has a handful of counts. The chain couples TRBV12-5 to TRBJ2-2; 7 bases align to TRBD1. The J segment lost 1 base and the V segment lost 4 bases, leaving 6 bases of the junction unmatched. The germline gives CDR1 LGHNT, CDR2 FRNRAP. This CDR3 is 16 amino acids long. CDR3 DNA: TGTGCTAGTGGTTCACCGGGACAGCTGAACACCGGGGAGCTGTTTTTT. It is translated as CASGSPGQLNTGELFF.